Each of the 16 T cell receptor beta chains below was sequenced from the same sample in a study. TCRdb ran MiXCR on the RT-PCR reads and lists one entry per CDR3 protein. The table has around 700,000 distinct CDR3 sequences, approximately 15% seen once. The sequencing input was memory CD4+ T cells from blood. The receptors originated from a female donor in good health, serving as a healthy control.

In its sample, this clonotype was seen a few times. The V call is TRBV5-6, the J call TRBJ2-6; D possibly corresponds to TRBD2 (6 bases). The CDR3 covers 16 residues. Germline assignment: CDR1 SGHDT and CDR2 YYEEEE. V dropped 0 bases and J dropped 0 bases, with 7 bases sitting between them. As DNA, the CDR3 is TGTGCCAGCAGCTTGGGGGACTCCTCTGGGGCCAACGTCCTGACTTTC. Translating gives CASSLGDSSGANVLTF.

The chain is built from TRBV12-3 or TRBV12-4 and TRBJ2-7; D ambiguous. The CDR3 has 14 residues. Trimming took off 0 bases at V and 4 bases at J, with 10 bases between the two ends. The DNA for the CDR3 is TGTGCCAGCAGTTTAGCGCAGATACCTTACGAGCAGTACTTC. This sequence encodes CASSLAQIPYEQYF.

This chain joins TRBV18 and TRBJ1-6; TRBD1 matches at 7 bases. V was clipped by 5 bases and J by 10 bases; unmatched bases: 17. CDR1 and CDR2 (germline): KGHSH, LQKENI. This CDR3 comprises 17 residues. CDR3 nucleotide sequence: TGTGCCAGCTCAACGCGGGGGCGGACAGGATTTTGGTCACCCCTCCACTTT. Amino acids: CASSTRGRTGFWSPLHF.

This clonotype was counted a single time. V usage is TRBV7-3 and J usage is TRBJ2-2, with D tentatively TRBD2 (6 bases). The CDR3 length is 13 residues. V gave up 2 bases and J gave up 9 bases, with 10 bases separating them. Germline V gene lookup returns CDR1 SGHTA and CDR2 FQGTGA. The CDR3 loop reads CASSLGGERELFF. CDR3 nucleotides: TGTGCCAGCAGCTTAGGCGGGGAAAGGGAGCTGTTTTTT.

This clonotype came up a few times. The rearrangement links TRBV7-9 to TRBJ2-7; TRBD2 matches at 10 bases. Germline CDR1 SEHNR, CDR2 FQNEAQ (reference sequence). The CDR3 covers 16 residues. V was clipped by 7 bases and J by 3 bases; unmatched bases: 12. This CDR3 is CASTQGAGTSDYEQYF. CDR3 DNA sequence: TGTGCCAGCACCCAGGGCGCCGGGACTAGCGACTACGAGCAGTACTTC.

This clonotype was observed a handful of times. The gene calls are TRBV6-2 or TRBV6-3 and TRBJ2-1; no firm D call. V gave up 6 bases and J gave up 6 bases, with 9 bases separating them. CDR3 size: 12 residues. Germline V lookup: CDR1 MNHEY, CDR2 SVGEGT. CDR3 region: CASSSSINEQFF. CDR3 in DNA: TGTGCCAGCAGCTCGAGTATCAATGAGCAGTTCTTC.

V and J are TRBV9 and TRBJ2-5; a weak D match, TRBD2 (6 bases). V dropped 2 bases and J dropped 5 bases, with 13 bases sitting between them. The V gene's germline CDR1 is SGDLS and CDR2 YYNGEE. The CDR3 is 14 amino acids. The CDR3 spells CASSVQSAGETQYF. CDR3 DNA: TGTGCCAGCAGCGTTCAGTCCGCGGGGGAGACCCAGTACTTC.

V gene TRBV28 combines with J gene TRBJ1-2; D call uncertain. The germline CDR1 and CDR2 sequences are MDHEN and SYDVKM. The germline V and J ends were trimmed by 3 bases and 4 bases, with 9 bases remaining between them. The CDR3 has 13 amino acids. CDR3 nucleotides: TGTGCCAGCAGTTTGGTATCAGGCTATGGCTACACCTTC. Translated, it gives CASSLVSGYGYTF.

This clonotype was observed a handful of times. This chain joins TRBV18 and TRBJ1-1; D remains ambiguous. The CDR3 loop spans 16 amino acids. Trimming left V 0 bases short and J 3 bases short, with 14 bases between. Germline values: CDR1 KGHSH, CDR2 LQKENI. The CDR3 sequence is CASSPPGSRRDTEAFF. The CDR3 DNA is TGTGCCAGCTCACCACCGGGGTCGCGGCGGGACACTGAAGCTTTCTTT.

The J gene is TRBJ2-1, the V gene TRBV27, with TRBD2 identical over 11 bases. Germline lookup yields CDR1 MNHEY and CDR2 SMNVEV (reference sequence). V trimming: 10 bases; J trimming: 4 bases; junction bases outside the gene matches: 6. The CDR3 loop spans 14 amino acids. This CDR3 reads CATPGLAEYNEQFF. The CDR3 bases are TGTGCCACCCCGGGACTAGCGGAGTACAATGAGCAGTTCTTC.

The V gene is TRBV5-1, the J gene TRBJ2-7; 7 bases align to TRBD2. The germline V gene has CDR1 SGHRS and CDR2 YFSETQ. V was pared by 0 bases and J by 2 bases, with 17 bases of the junction left unmatched. The CDR3 is 19 amino acids. The CDR3: CASSLVPVGTASGTYEQYF. The CDR3 DNA follows: TGCGCCAGCAGCTTGGTTCCGGTTGGCACAGCTAGCGGAACCTACGAGCAGTACTTC. Variable domain in full (rest from reference TRBV5-1 and TRBJ2-7): KAGVTQTPRYLIKTRGQQVTLSCSPISGHRSVSWYQQTPGQGLQFLFEYFSETQRNKGNFPGRFSGRQFSNSRSEMNVSTLELGDSALYLCASSLVPVGTASGTYEQYFGPGTRLTVT.

This clonotype was picked up many times. The V call is TRBV29-1, the J call TRBJ2-5; tentative D call: TRBD2 (7 bases). The CDR3 totals 14 residues. V was cut by 7 bases and J by 4 bases, with 19 bases left in between. Looked up from germline, CDR1 is SQVTM and CDR2 is ANQGSEA. CDR3 nucleotides: TGCAGCGCCCCGAGGGGGGGCGGGAGAGAGACCCAGTACTTC. It specifies CSAPRGGGRETQYF.

The chain combines TRBV18 with TRBJ1-1, with a possible D match to TRBD1 (5 bases). V lost 0 bases and J lost 6, with 14 bases in between. This CDR3 has 15 residues. Germline V gene sequence: CDR1 KGHSH, CDR2 LQKENI. CDR3 DNA: TGTGCCAGCTCACCACCGGCAGGGAGAAGTTCTGAAGCTTTCTTT. Residues: CASSPPAGRSSEAFF.

The chain couples TRBV6-1 to TRBJ1-2; D gene ambiguous. CDR3 length: 14 residues. V was trimmed by 1 base and J by 3 bases, leaving 9 bases between them. Looked up from germline, CDR1 is MNHNS and CDR2 is SASEGT. The CDR3 bases are TGTGCCAGCAGTGAAGGTGCAGACGACTATGGCTACACCTTC. Translated, it gives CASSEGADDYGYTF.

This sequence joins TRBV27 and TRBJ2-2; TRBD1 is a possible D gene (8 bases). Germline-derived CDR1 and CDR2 are MNHEY and SMNVEV (reference sequence). CDR3 length: 16 residues. V lost 3 bases to trimming and J lost 5 bases, with 16 bases between them. The CDR3 loop reads CASSFRDRGGTGELFF. DNA for the CDR3: TGTGCCAGCAGTTTCCGTGACAGGGGAGGGACCGGGGAGCTGTTTTTT.

This clonotype was seen more than once but under ten times. The chain combines TRBV20-1 with TRBJ2-3, with TRBD2 matching over 11 bases. Germline V gene data show CDR1 as DFQATT and CDR2 as SNEGSKA (reference sequence). The CDR3 sequence is 14 residues long. J gave up 5 bases and V 3 bases, and 4 bases lay outside the gene matches. In nucleotides, the CDR3 is TGCAGTGCTAGGTTAGGACTAGCGGGAGATACGCAGTATTTT. It encodes CSARLGLAGDTQYF.